Presented here are 16 T cell receptor beta chains from one specimen sequenced in a study of blood T cell repertoires in COVID-19 (dated by TCRdb to 2019 to 2021). To prepare the library, the immunoSEQ multiplex PCR assay was applied. Sourced from immuneACCESS, this table was stored by TCRdb with only in-frame sequences that have V and J called. A share of the clones is absent; for the studies checked, an unresolved V gene accounts for under half, and the remainder has no known explanation. The table for this sample lists 100,000 to 150,000 clones; approximately 90% of them were counted only once. Of the sample, roughly 4.3% falls within the top ten clones. The sequenced sample was peripheral blood. These receptor sequences come from a man aged 60 to 75 with COVID-19, enrolled during active disease.

This chain connects TRBV6-5 to TRBJ1-4; 8 positions agree with TRBD1. Per the germline V gene, CDR1 is MNHEY and CDR2 is SVGAGI. With 0 bases clipped from V and 7 bases from J, the junction kept 4 bases outside the gene matches. The CDR3 consists of 15 residues. Here the CDR3 reads CASSYSPGQVEKLFF. In DNA, the CDR3 is TGTGCCAGCAGTTACTCTCCGGGACAGGTTGAAAAACTGTTTTTT.

The J gene is TRBJ1-1, the V gene TRBV5-1; 12 nucleotides agree with TRBD1. The germline V gene has CDR1 SGHRS and CDR2 YFSETQ. J was trimmed by 4 bases and V by 0 bases; bases with no gene match: 7. The CDR3 consists of 17 residues. CDR3 sequence reads: CASSLAVGTGGFTEAFF. The CDR3 nucleotides are TGCGCCAGCAGCTTGGCCGTTGGGACAGGGGGCTTCACTGAAGCTTTCTTT.

The gene calls are TRBV6-5 and TRBJ2-3; TRBD2 might be the D (5 bases). Trimming removed 2 bases from V and 5 bases from J, with 11 bases in between. In germline, CDR1 is MNHEY, CDR2 SVGAGI. The CDR3 is 14 residues long. CDR3 bases: TGTGCCAGCAGTTACGACGGGGTTCAAGATACGCAGTATTTT. Its protein product is CASSYDGVQDTQYF.

The genes are TRBV6-5 and TRBJ1-1, with 8 nucleotides matching TRBD1. Trimming took 8 bases from V and 6 from J; bases not matched to a gene: 11. This CDR3 has 14 amino acids. Germline V gives CDR1 MNHEY, CDR2 SVGAGI. The chain's CDR3 is CASLAWRQGSEAFF. The CDR3 DNA is TGTGCCAGCCTGGCGTGGAGACAGGGGTCTGAAGCTTTCTTT.

This CDR3 is CAISESGEALGGYTF. Written as DNA, the CDR3 is TGTGCCATCAGTGAGTCGGGGGAGGCCTTAGGTGGCTACACCTTC. The chain is built from TRBV10-3 and TRBJ1-2, with D tentatively TRBD1 (5 bases). The CDR3 totals 15 residues. Trimming pared 0 bases from V and 7 bases from J, leaving 15 bases between. The germline gives CDR1 ENHRY, CDR2 SYGVKD.

The CDR3 nucleotides are TGTGCCAGCAACAGGGGGACAGGGGTCTACGAGCAGTACTTC. It is translated as CASNRGTGVYEQYF. The chain is built from TRBV9 and TRBJ2-7; 10 bases line up with TRBD1. The trim removed 6 bases at V and 3 bases at J, leaving 6 bases unmatched. The CDR3 is 14 residues long. Germline assignment: CDR1 SGDLS and CDR2 YYNGEE.

The rearrangement links TRBV12-3 or TRBV12-4 to TRBJ2-1, with a tentative D call TRBD1 (6 bases). V lost 5 bases and J lost 12, with 14 bases in between. CDR3 length: 12 amino acids. DNA of the CDR3: TGTGCCAGCAGTAAGCTAGGGGGTCGGCAGTTCTTC. Translated, it gives CASSKLGGRQFF.

This clone was counted once. The chain uses TRBV7-2 and TRBJ2-1; TRBD2 matches 9 bases. The J segment lost 5 bases and the V segment lost 6 bases, leaving 5 bases of the junction unmatched. This CDR3 region has 14 residues. The germline gives CDR1 SGHTA, CDR2 FQGNSA. CDR3: CASRSGGTDNEQFF. The CDR3 nucleotides are TGTGCCAGCAGGAGCGGGGGGACCGACAATGAGCAGTTCTTC.

This clone was observed a few times. The chain combines TRBV30 with TRBJ2-3, with a weak D call TRBD2 (5 bases). The CDR3 is 17 residues long. The V and J ends lost 2 bases and 1 base respectively, with 19 bases between them. Germline CDR1 is GTSNPN and CDR2 is SVGIG (reference sequence). The CDR3 nucleotides are TGTGCCTGGAGTTCCCCCGCGGGCCGTAGGGGCACAGATACGCAGTATTTT. Its translation is CAWSSPAGRRGTDTQYF.

This chain connects TRBV19 to TRBJ1-2, with 7 bases lining up with TRBD1. Per the germline V gene, CDR1 is LNHDA and CDR2 is SQIVND (reference sequence). Losses at the gene ends were 7 bases for V and 1 base for J; bases not matched to a gene: 6. CDR3 length: 14 residues. In DNA form, the CDR3 reads TGTGCCAGTAAGGGGGCAGTGAATAACTATGGCTACACCTTC. Translating gives CASKGAVNNYGYTF.

This clone was detected once. The chain employs TRBV19 and TRBJ1-6, with D possibly matching TRBD1 (5 bases). CDR3 length equals 14 residues. The V and J ends lost 3 bases and 5 bases respectively, with 8 bases between them. Germline V gives CDR1 LNHDA, CDR2 SQIVND (reference sequence). This chain's CDR3 is CASSMAGNNSPLHF. As DNA, the CDR3 is TGTGCCAGTAGTATGGCAGGGAATAATTCACCCCTCCACTTT.

The V gene is TRBV30, the J gene TRBJ1-2, with D tentatively TRBD1 (6 bases). The germline V and J ends were trimmed by 2 bases and 9 bases, with 16 bases remaining between them. The V gene's germline CDR1 is GTSNPN and CDR2 SVGIG (reference sequence). The CDR3 is 13 amino acids. The CDR3 DNA follows: TGTGCCTGGAGTCCCCACAGGGAAGGAAGCTACACCTTC. It specifies CAWSPHREGSYTF.

This clone occurred a few times. The chain recombines TRBV10-2 with TRBJ1-2; D not certain. The CDR3 sequence is 17 residues long. From germline, CDR1 is WSHSY and CDR2 SAAADI. Trimming took off 3 bases at V and 4 bases at J, with 21 bases between the two ends. CDR3 sequence reads: CASSDPGSGRRVYGYTF. Here the CDR3 DNA reads TGCGCCAGCAGTGACCCCGGATCCGGTAGGAGAGTCTATGGCTACACCTTC.

This rearrangement joins TRBV9 to TRBJ2-1; 15 bases are a match to TRBD2. With 4 bases clipped from V and 8 bases from J, the junction kept 4 bases outside the gene matches. The CDR3 is 15 residues long. Per the germline V gene, CDR1 is SGDLS and CDR2 is YYNGEE. The CDR3 nucleotides read TGTGCCAGCAGCCTTCGGACTAGCGGGGGGGATGAGCAGTTCTTC. This gives the protein CASSLRTSGGDEQFF.

The chain employs TRBV18 and TRBJ2-1, with TRBD2 matching 7 bases. Germline CDR1 KGHSH, CDR2 LQKENI. V lost 5 bases and J lost 5; bases outside the gene matches: 3. This CDR3 region has 13 residues. The CDR3 coding sequence is TGTGCCAGCTCAGAGGGAGGGAACAATGAGCAGTTCTTC. The encoded protein is CASSEGGNNEQFF.

This rearrangement joins TRBV27 to TRBJ2-7, with 8 positions matching TRBD1. The CDR3 is 14 amino acids. V lost 6 bases, J lost 4 bases, and 8 bases stayed unmatched. Germline V lookup: CDR1 MNHEY, CDR2 SMNVEV (reference sequence). The CDR3 reads CASRRRDRTYEQYF. The CDR3 DNA follows: TGTGCCAGCAGACGCCGGGACAGGACTTACGAGCAGTACTTC.